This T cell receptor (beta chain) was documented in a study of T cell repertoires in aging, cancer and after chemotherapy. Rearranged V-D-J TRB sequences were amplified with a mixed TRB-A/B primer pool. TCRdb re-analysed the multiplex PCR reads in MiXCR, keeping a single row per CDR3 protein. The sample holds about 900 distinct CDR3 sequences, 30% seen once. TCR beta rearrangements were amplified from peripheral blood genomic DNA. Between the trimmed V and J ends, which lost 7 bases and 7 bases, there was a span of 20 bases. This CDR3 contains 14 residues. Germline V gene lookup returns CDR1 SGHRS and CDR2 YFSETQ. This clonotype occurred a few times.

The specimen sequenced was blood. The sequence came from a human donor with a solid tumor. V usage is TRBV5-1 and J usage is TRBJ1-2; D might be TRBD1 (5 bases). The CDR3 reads CASSPGTAIGGYTF. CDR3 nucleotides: TGCGCCAGCTCCCCCGGGACGGCTATCGGTGGCTACACCTTC.